The sequence of this T cell receptor (beta chain) was determined in a study of regulatory T cells in long-lasting Graves disease. Looking at the study overall: Graves' patients, diagnosed recently, had received antithyroid drugs under 3 months. Overall study findings and caveats: Persistent cases of Graves' showed reduced TCR diversity relative to newly diagnosed patients.

Described time point: newly diagnosed GD, antithyroid drugs for less than 3 months. PBMC-derived RNA was used for the TCR library. The germline V gene encodes CDR1 MNHNS and CDR2 SASEGT. Trimming removed 6 bases at V and 2 bases at J, with 17 bases between. CDR3 length: 15 amino acids. This clonotype has a count of ten or more. Antigen: not known. Combining iRepertoire HTBI primers with Arm-PCR of CDR3 regions, the authors built TCR beta libraries. MiXCR, run by TCRdb on the multiplex PCR reads, gives a single entry per CDR3 protein. The data hold about 220,000 distinct CDR3 sequences, with roughly 19% observed a single time. The data were also submitted as part of a second study, on T cells in Graves' hyperthyroidism and ophthalmopathy. This second study says: Carried out on the TCR CDR3, a first-round RT-PCR used the HTBI primer set. Most expanded thyroid clonotypes above 0.001 also appeared in blood.

This specimen was peripheral blood mononuclear cells (PBMCs), taken at new diagnosis, from a patient treated with antithyroid drugs. The chain is built from TRBV6-1 and TRBJ2-7, with TRBD1 as a possible D gene (5 bases). This TCR came from a woman aged 25 to 39 with Graves disease. The CDR3 coding sequence is TGTGCCAGCAGCTTCAATCGACAGACCACCTACGAGCAGTACTTC. It is translated as CASSFNRQTTYEQYF.